Listed below are T cell receptor beta chains from one sample, sequenced in a study of blood T cell repertoires in COVID-19. Profiling relied on immunoSEQ multiplex PCR, and the TCRdb table lists in-frame clones only, not all of them. The data contain under 20,000 clones, 85% to 90% of them seen just once; the ten biggest clones take up roughly 16%. The specimen was peripheral blood. The receptors were gathered from a human donor with active COVID-19. The donor label of this sample is uncertain. CDR3s include the opening cysteine and the closing phenylalanine or tryptophan. Each record gives: D gene, clone size, V gene, J gene, CDR3 length, CDR3 DNA, CDR3 protein. The D gene is left open where the match is weak. Expanded clones get a size class; other rows say once, few or many, or leave the size out.

TRBD1	NA	TRBV6-6	TRBJ1-1	13	TGTGCCAGCCTCGTGGACAGGGTAGTCGTAGCTTTCTTT	CASLVDRVVVAFF
TRBD1	NA	TRBV4-2	TRBJ2-1	17	TGTGCCAGCAGCCAAGCGCAGGGGGTGGGACCCTACAATGAGCAGTTCTTC	CASSQAQGVGPYNEQFF
TRBD1	NA	TRBV6-2/TRBV6-3	TRBJ1-1	14	TGTGCCAGCAGCGAACAGGGGGGGAACACTGAAGCTTTCTTT	CASSEQGGNTEAFF
NA	NA	TRBV21-1	TRBJ2-1	15	TGTGCCAGCAGCAAAGGGGGAACGCGGGGACGGGAGCAGTTCTTC	CASSKGGTRGREQFF
NA	NA	TRBV7-9	TRBJ2-1	14	TGTGCCAGCAGCTTAGAAAGCCCGTACAATGAGCAGTTCTTC	CASSLESPYNEQFF
NA	NA	TRBV28	TRBJ1-2	13	TGTGCCACCTTCCCCGTTACAAGCTATGGCTACACCTTC	CATFPVTSYGYTF
NA	NA	TRBV19	TRBJ1-6	15	TGTGCCAGTAGTATCGGCGGGGGTTATAATTCACCCCTCCACTTT	CASSIGGGYNSPLHF
TRBD2	NA	TRBV11-2	TRBJ2-5	16	TGTGCCAGCAGCTTAGTAATGACTAGCGGGGGTCAGACCCAGTACTTC	CASSLVMTSGGQTQYF
NA	NA	TRBV6-5	TRBJ1-5	16	TGTGCCAGCAGTTACAGGATAACGACAGATCTTCAGCCCCAGCATTTT	CASSYRITTDLQPQHF
TRBD1	NA	TRBV10-3	TRBJ2-1	16	TGTGCCATCAGTGAGACGGACAGGGCCACCTACAATGAGCAGTTCTTC	CAISETDRATYNEQFF
TRBD1	NA	TRBV6-2/TRBV6-3	TRBJ2-7	15	TGTGCCAGCAGCCGAAATCGACAGGGCCCCTACGAGCAGTACTTC	CASSRNRQGPYEQYF
TRBD1	once	TRBV13	TRBJ1-4	15	TGTGCCAGCAGCGAAACAGGGGGCACTAATGAAAAACTGTTTTTT	CASSETGGTNEKLFF
TRBD2	NA	TRBV4-2	TRBJ2-1	17	TGTGCCAGCAGTCTAAACCCTAGCGGGGGAAACTACAATGAGCAGTTCTTC	CASSLNPSGGNYNEQFF
NA	NA	TRBV7-8	TRBJ1-5	14	TGTGCCAGCAGCTTAGAGGAGGGTTTTCAGCCCCAGCATTTT	CASSLEEGFQPQHF
TRBD1	NA	TRBV4-3	TRBJ2-5	15	TGCGCCAGCAGCGCCCGACAGGGCTCCCAAGAGACCCAGTACTTC	CASSARQGSQETQYF
NA	NA	TRBV7-3	TRBJ2-1	17	TGTGCCAGCAGCCCCACTAGGTCAGGCGGGCCCTACAATGAGCAGTTCTTC	CASSPTRSGGPYNEQFF
NA	NA	TRBV18	TRBJ1-5	14	TGTGCCAGCTCGCTTACGGGAAGAAGTCAGCCCCAGCATTTT	CASSLTGRSQPQHF
NA	NA	TRBV19	TRBJ2-3	15	TGTGCCAGCACACCTCGGGGTTCCTCATCGATTACGCAGTATTTT	CASTPRGSSSITQYF
TRBD1	NA	TRBV19	TRBJ1-2	16	TGTGCCAGTAGTATATACTACTCCGGGACAGGGCATGGCTACACCTTC	CASSIYYSGTGHGYTF
NA	once	TRBV5-1	TRBJ2-2	18	TGCGCCAGCAGCCCTGCTACAGGGACGGGGCCTTACACCGGGGAGCTGTTTTTT	CASSPATGTGPYTGELFF
NA	NA	TRBV23-1	TRBJ1-2	15	TGCGCCAGCAGTCAATACAGATTCGGCCGTAGGGGCTACACCTTC	CASSQYRFGRRGYTF
TRBD2	NA	TRBV19	TRBJ2-3	14	TGTGCCAGTACAGCGCGGGGGGGCCCAGATACGCAGTATTTT	CASTARGGPDTQYF
NA	NA	TRBV18	TRBJ1-2	16	TGTGCCAGCTCACCTCAAGCAGGGGTCTCTAACTATGGCTACACCTTC	CASSPQAGVSNYGYTF
NA	NA	TRBV4-1	TRBJ1-4	15	TGCGCCAGCAGCCCGCGACAGCCAACTAATGAAAAACTGTTTTTT	CASSPRQPTNEKLFF
NA	NA	TRBV5-1	TRBJ2-7	14	TGCGCCAGCAGCGCACTAGCCCCGGAGGGCGAGCAGTACTTC	CASSALAPEGEQYF
TRBD2	NA	TRBV9	TRBJ2-1	15	TGTGCCAGCCCCAAGCGGGGGGCCGGCTCCCATGAGCAGTTCTTC	CASPKRGAGSHEQFF
NA	NA	TRBV27	TRBJ2-7	14	TGTGCCAGCAGTTTCGGAGGGCCAACCTACGAGCAGTACTTC	CASSFGGPTYEQYF
TRBD1	once	TRBV6-5	TRBJ1-2	14	TGTGCCAGCAGTTCCGGGACAGTCCGCTATGGCTACACCTTC	CASSSGTVRYGYTF
TRBD2	NA	TRBV12-5	TRBJ2-3	16	TGTGCTAGTGGTTCCGGCGATAGCGGGCGCACAGATACGCAGTATTTT	CASGSGDSGRTDTQYF
TRBD1	NA	TRBV7-3	TRBJ2-1	15	TGTGCCAGCAGCCCAGAGGGGGCCTGGGGCAATGAGCAGTTCTTC	CASSPEGAWGNEQFF
NA	once	TRBV11-3	TRBJ1-1	14	TGTGCCAGCAGCAGAACAGGGATGAACACTGAAGCTTTCTTT	CASSRTGMNTEAFF
NA	NA	TRBV6-2/TRBV6-3	TRBJ1-3	19	TGTGCCAGCAGTTACGATGTTTACGGGTTCGGGTACTCTGGAAACACCATATATTTT	CASSYDVYGFGYSGNTIYF
TRBD1	NA	TRBV5-6	TRBJ1-2	18	TGTGCCAGCAGCTTGGTCGCCGGAGGGACAGGGGCCCGGGATGGCTACACCTTC	CASSLVAGGTGARDGYTF
TRBD2	few	TRBV24-1	TRBJ2-3	16	TGTGCCACCAGTGATTTTAAGGCTAGCGGGGGTGATACGCAGTATTTT	CATSDFKASGGDTQYF
TRBD1	NA	TRBV5-4	TRBJ2-2	13	TGTGCCAGCAGCCGGACAGGGACCGGGGAGCTGTTTTTT	CASSRTGTGELFF
TRBD2	NA	TRBV5-1	TRBJ2-5	17	TGCGCCAGCAGCTTCTCGACTAGCGGGGGGCCCCAAGAGACCCAGTACTTC	CASSFSTSGGPQETQYF
TRBD1	NA	TRBV2	TRBJ1-4	16	TGTGCCAGCAGTGATATAGGAGACAGGGGAGGCGAAAAACTGTTTTTT	CASSDIGDRGGEKLFF
NA	few	TRBV6-2/TRBV6-3	TRBJ2-6	15	TGTGCCAGCAGTTATGGGGGCTCGGGGGCCAACGTCCTGACTTTC	CASSYGGSGANVLTF
TRBD1	NA	TRBV19	TRBJ2-5	15	TGTGCCAGTAGGGCGGGACAGGGTTTCCAAGAGACCCAGTACTTC	CASRAGQGFQETQYF
NA	few	TRBV7-8	TRBJ2-3	15	TGTGCCAGCACCAAAGGCGGGGGCAGCACAGATACGCAGTATTTT	CASTKGGGSTDTQYF
NA	NA	TRBV4-1	TRBJ2-1	17	TGCGCCAGCAGCCGGGGCGGCCTAGTAGAAGTTGGCAATGAGCAGTTCTTC	CASSRGGLVEVGNEQFF
NA	few	TRBV6-6	TRBJ1-1	12	TGTGCCAGCAGATCACACCTTCCTGAAGCTTTCTTT	CASRSHLPEAFF
NA	NA	TRBV4-2	TRBJ1-5	15	TGTGCCAGCAGCCAAGAGTCACATCCTGATCAGCCCCAGCATTTT	CASSQESHPDQPQHF
TRBD1	once	TRBV7-8	TRBJ2-3	15	TGTGCCAGCAGCAACCGGACAGGGGTAGCAGATACGCAGTATTTT	CASSNRTGVADTQYF
TRBD2	once	TRBV7-2	TRBJ2-5	15	TGTGCCAGCAGCTTATGGGGAGCGGGACAAGAGACCCAGTACTTC	CASSLWGAGQETQYF
NA	NA	TRBV4-3	TRBJ2-3	18	TGCGCCAGCAGCCAAACTCGAGGCGGCCGGAGGAGTACAGATACGCAGTATTTT	CASSQTRGGRRSTDTQYF
NA	few	TRBV7-9	TRBJ1-1	13	TGTGCCAGCAGTTCAGGGTCTATCCCTGAAGCTTTCTTT	CASSSGSIPEAFF
TRBD1	NA	TRBV5-8	TRBJ1-5	15	TGTGCCAGCAGCCGGACAGGAGATAGCAATCAGCCCCAGCATTTT	CASSRTGDSNQPQHF
NA	NA	TRBV3-1/TRBV3-2	TRBJ1-1	15	TGTGCCAGCAGCCAAGTTCGGGTACCGAACACTGAAGCTTTCTTT	CASSQVRVPNTEAFF
TRBD1	NA	TRBV19	TRBJ1-1	18	TGTGCCAGTAGTAAGATAGATACCGGGACAGGGAAAACTGCTGAAGCTTTCTTT	CASSKIDTGTGKTAEAFF
NA	NA	TRBV10-3	TRBJ2-7	13	TGTGCCATCAGTGAGTTGGCAGGGGACGAGCAGTACTTC	CAISELAGDEQYF
TRBD2	NA	TRBV7-6	TRBJ2-5	15	TGTGCCAGCAGCCCCCAGACTAGCGGGAAAGAGACCCAGTACTTC	CASSPQTSGKETQYF
NA	few	TRBV10-2	TRBJ1-2	17	TGCGCCAGCAGTGAGTTACAGGGACCCGGTCGAAGGGGTGGCTACACCTTC	CASSELQGPGRRGGYTF